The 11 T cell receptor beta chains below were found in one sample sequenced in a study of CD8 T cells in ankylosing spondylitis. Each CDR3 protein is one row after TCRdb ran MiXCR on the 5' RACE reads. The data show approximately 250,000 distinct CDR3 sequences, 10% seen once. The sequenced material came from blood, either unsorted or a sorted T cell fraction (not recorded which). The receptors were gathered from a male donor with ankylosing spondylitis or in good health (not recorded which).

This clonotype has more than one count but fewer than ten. Written as DNA, the CDR3 is TGTGCCATTTCGGTGGCGGACCCTCGGGGGGGCTATGGCTACACCTTC. It codes for CAISVADPRGGYGYTF. V gene TRBV10-3 combines with J gene TRBJ1-2, with D perhaps matching TRBD1 (5 bases). V was shortened by 9 bases and J by 4 bases, with 24 bases between the two germline ends. The CDR3 runs 16 residues. CDR1 and CDR2 from the germline V gene are ENHRY and SYGVKD.

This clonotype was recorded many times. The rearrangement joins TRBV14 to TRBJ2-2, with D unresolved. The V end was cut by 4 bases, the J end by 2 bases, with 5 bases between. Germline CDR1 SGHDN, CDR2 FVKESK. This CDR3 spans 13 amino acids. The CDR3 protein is CASSPLNTGELFF. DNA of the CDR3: TGTGCCAGCAGCCCCCTTAACACCGGGGAGCTGTTTTTT.

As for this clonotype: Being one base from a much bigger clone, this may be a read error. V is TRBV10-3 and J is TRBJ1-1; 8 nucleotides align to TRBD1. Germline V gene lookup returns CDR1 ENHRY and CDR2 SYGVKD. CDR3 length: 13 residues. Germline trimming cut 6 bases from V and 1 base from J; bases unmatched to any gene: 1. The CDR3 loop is CAISGTGNTEAFF. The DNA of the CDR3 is TGTGCCATCAGCGGGACAGGGAACACTGAAGCTTTCTTT.

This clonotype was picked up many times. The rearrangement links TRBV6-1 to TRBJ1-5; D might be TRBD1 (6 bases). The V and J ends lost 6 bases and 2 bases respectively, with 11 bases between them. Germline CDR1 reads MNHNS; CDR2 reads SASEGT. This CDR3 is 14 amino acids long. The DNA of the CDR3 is TGTGCCAGCAGGGGTCGGACAGGCAATCAGCCCCAGCATTTT. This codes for CASRGRTGNQPQHF.

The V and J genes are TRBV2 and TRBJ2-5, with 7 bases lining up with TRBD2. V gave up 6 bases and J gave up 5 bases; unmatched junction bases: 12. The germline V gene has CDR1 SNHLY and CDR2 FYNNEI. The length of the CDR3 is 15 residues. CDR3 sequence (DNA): TGTGCCAGCAGGAACGAGGGGCAGGGAGGGGAGACCCAGTACTTC. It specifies CASRNEGQGGETQYF.

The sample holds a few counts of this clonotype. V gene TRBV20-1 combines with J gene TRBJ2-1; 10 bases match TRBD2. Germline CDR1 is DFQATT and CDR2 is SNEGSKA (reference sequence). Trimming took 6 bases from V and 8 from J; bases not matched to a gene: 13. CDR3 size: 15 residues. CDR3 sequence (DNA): TGCAGTGCCAAGGCGGGACTAGCGAATCTCGATGAGCAGTTCTTC. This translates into CSAKAGLANLDEQFF.

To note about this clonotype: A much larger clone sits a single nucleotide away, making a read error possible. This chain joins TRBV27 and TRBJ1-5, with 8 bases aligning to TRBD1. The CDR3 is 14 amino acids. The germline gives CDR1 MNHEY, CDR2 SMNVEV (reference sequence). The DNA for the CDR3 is TGTGCCAACAGTTTTGACAGGGGTCGTCAGCCCCAGCATTTT. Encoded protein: CANSFDRGRQPQHF.

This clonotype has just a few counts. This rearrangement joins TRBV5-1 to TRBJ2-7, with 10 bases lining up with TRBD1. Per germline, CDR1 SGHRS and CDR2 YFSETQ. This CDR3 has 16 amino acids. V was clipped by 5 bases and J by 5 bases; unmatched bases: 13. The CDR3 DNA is TGCGCCAGCAGTGAAGCCACCGGGACAGGGGTAGACGAGCAGTACTTC. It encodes CASSEATGTGVDEQYF.

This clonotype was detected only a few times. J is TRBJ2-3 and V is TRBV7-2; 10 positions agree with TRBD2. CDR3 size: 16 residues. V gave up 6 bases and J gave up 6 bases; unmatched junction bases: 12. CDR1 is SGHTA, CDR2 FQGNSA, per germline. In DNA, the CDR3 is TGTGCCAGCAGACAGGGGGGGCTAGCGGGGGTTGATACGCAGTATTTT. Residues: CASRQGGLAGVDTQYF.

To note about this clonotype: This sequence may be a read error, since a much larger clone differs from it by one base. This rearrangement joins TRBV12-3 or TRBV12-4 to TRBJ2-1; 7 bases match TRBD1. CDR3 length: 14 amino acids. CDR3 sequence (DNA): TGTGTCAGCAGTTCTGAGGACAGGTTGTATGAGCAGTTCTTC. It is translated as CVSSSEDRLYEQFF.

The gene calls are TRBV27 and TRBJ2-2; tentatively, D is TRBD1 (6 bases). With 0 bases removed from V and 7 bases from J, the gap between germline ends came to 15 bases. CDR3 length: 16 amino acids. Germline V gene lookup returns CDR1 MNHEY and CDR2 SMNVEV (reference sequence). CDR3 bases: TGTGCCAGCAGTTTATCAAGCGACAGGTTCGGCGGGGAGCTGTTTTTT. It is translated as CASSLSSDRFGGELFF.